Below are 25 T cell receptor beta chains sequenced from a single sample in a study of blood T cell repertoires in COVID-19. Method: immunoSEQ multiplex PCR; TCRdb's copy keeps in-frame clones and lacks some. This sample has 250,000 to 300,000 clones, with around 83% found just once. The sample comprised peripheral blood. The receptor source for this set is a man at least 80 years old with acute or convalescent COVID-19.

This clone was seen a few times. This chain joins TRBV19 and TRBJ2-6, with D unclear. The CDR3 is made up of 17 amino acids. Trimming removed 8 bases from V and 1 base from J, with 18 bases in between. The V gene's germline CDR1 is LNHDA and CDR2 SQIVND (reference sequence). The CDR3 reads CASRSHPTGSGANVLTF. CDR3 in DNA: TGTGCCAGTCGATCCCACCCCACGGGTTCTGGGGCCAACGTCCTGACTTTC. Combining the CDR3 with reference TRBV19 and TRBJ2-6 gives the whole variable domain DGGITQSPKYLFRKEGQNVTLSCEQNLNHDAMYWYRQDPGQGLRLIYYSQIVNDFQKGDIAEGYSVSREKKESFPLTVTSAQKNPTAFYLCASRSHPTGSGANVLTFGAGSRLTVL.

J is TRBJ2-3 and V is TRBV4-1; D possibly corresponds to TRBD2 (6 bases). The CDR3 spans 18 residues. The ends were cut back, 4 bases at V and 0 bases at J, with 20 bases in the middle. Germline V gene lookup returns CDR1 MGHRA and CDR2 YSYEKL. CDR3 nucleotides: TGCGCCAGCAGCCTAACGCTACTAGCTGGGGGGAGCACAGATACGCAGTATTTT. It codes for CASSLTLLAGGSTDTQYF.

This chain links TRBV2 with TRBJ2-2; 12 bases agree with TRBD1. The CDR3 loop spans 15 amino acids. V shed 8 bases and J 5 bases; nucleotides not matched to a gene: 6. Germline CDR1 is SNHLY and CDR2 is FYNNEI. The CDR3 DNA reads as TGTGCCAGCGACCCGGGACAGGGGGCAACCGGGGAGCTGTTTTTT. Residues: CASDPGQGATGELFF.

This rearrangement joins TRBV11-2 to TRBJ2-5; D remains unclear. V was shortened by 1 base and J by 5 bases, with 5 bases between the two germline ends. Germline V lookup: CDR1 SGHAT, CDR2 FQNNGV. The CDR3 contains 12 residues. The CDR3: CASSLGSETQYF. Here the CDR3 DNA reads TGTGCCAGCAGCTTAGGTTCGGAGACCCAGTACTTC.

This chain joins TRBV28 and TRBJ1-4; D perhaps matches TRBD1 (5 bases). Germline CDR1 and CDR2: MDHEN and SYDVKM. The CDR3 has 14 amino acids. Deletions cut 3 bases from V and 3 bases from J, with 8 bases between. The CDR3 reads CASSLGGANEKLFF. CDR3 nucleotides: TGTGCCAGCAGTTTGGGGGGGGCTAATGAAAAACTGTTTTTT.

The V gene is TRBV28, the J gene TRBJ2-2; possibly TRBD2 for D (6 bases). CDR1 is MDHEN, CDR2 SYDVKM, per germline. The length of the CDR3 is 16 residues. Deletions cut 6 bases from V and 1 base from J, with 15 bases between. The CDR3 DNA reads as TGTGCCAGCAGACGCCCGGGGGATGTGAACACCGGGGAGCTGTTTTTT. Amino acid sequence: CASRRPGDVNTGELFF.

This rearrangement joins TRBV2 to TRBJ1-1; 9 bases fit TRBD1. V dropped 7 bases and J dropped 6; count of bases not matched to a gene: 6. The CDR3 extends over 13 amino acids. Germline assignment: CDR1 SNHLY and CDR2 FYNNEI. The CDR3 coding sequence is TGTGCCAGCAAAACAGGGGGCAGCGCTGAAGCTTTCTTT. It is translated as CASKTGGSAEAFF.

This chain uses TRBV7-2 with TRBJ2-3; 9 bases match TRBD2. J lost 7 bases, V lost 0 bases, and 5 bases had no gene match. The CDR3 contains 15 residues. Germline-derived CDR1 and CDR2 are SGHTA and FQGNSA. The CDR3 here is CASSLAVAGVNTQYF. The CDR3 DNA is TGTGCCAGCAGCTTAGCGGTAGCGGGGGTAAATACGCAGTATTTT.

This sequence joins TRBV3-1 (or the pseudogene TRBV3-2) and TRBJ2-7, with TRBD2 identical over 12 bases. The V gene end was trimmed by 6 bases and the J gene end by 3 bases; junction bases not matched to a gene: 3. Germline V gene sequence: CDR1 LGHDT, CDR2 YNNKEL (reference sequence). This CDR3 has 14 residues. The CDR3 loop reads CASRRLAGDYEQYF. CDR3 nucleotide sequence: TGTGCCAGCAGACGACTAGCGGGGGACTACGAGCAGTACTTC.

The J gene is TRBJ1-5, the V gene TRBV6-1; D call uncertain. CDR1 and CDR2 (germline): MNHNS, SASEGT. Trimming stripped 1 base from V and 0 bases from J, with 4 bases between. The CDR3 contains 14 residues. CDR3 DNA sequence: TGTGCCAGCAGTGAAGTAGATAGCAATCAGCCCCAGCATTTT. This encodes CASSEVDSNQPQHF.

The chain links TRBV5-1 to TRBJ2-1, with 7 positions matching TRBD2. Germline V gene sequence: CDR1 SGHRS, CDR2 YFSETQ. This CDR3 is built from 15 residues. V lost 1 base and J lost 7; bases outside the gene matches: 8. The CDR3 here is CASSLWASGGNEQFF. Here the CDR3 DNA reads TGCGCCAGCAGCTTGTGGGCTAGCGGAGGGAATGAGCAGTTCTTC.

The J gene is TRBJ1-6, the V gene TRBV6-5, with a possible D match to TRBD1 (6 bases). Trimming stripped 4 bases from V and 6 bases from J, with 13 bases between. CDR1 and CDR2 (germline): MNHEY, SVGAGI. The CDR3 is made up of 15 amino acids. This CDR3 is CASSSRGLGNSPLHF. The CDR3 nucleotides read TGTGCCAGCAGTTCCAGGGGCTTGGGTAATTCACCCCTCCACTTT.

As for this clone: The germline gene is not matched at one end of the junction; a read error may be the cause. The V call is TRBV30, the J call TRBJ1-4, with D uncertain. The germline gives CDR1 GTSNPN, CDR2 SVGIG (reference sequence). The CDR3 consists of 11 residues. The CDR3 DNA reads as TGTGCCTGGATAGACACCGGGAGCCCCCTTTTT. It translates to CAWIDTGSPLF.

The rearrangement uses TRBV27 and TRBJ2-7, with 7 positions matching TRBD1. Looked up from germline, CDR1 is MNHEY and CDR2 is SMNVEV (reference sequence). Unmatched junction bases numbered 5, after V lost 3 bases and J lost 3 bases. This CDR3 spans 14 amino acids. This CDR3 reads CASSFETGLYEQYF. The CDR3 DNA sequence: TGTGCCAGCAGTTTCGAGACAGGGCTCTACGAGCAGTACTTC.

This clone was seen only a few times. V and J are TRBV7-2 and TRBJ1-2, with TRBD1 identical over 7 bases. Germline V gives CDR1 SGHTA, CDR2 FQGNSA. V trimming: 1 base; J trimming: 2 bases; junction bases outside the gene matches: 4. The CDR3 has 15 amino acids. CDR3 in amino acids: CASSLEEGANYGYTF. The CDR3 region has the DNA TGTGCCAGCAGCTTAGAAGAGGGGGCGAACTATGGCTACACCTTC.

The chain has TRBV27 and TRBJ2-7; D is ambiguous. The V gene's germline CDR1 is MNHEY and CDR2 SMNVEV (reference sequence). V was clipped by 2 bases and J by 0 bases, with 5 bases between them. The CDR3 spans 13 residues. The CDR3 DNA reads TGTGCCAGCAGTTTACTTTCCTCCTACGAGCAGTACTTC. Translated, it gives CASSLLSSYEQYF.

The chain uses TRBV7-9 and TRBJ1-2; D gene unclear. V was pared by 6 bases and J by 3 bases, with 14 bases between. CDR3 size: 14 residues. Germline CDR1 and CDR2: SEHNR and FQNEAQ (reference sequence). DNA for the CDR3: TGTGCCAGCAGATCCACTTACGCTGACTATGGCTACACCTTC. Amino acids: CASRSTYADYGYTF.

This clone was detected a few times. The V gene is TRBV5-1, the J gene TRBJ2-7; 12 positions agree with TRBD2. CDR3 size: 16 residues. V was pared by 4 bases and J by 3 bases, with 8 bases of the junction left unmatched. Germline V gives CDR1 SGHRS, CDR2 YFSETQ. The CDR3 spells CASSGTSGSFIYEQYF. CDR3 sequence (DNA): TGCGCCAGCAGCGGGACTAGCGGGTCTTTTATCTACGAGCAGTACTTC.

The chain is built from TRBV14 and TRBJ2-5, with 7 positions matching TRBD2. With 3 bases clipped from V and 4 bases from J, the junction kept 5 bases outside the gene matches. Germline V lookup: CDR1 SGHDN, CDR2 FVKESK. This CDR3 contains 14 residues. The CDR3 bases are TGTGCCAGCAGCCAGGCGGGAGTGGGAGAGACCCAGTACTTC. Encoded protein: CASSQAGVGETQYF.

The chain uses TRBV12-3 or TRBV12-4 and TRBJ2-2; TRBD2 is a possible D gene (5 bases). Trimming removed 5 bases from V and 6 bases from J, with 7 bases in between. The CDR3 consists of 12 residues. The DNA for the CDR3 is TGTGCCAGCAGTACCGGGGCCGGGGAGCTGTTTTTT. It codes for CASSTGAGELFF.

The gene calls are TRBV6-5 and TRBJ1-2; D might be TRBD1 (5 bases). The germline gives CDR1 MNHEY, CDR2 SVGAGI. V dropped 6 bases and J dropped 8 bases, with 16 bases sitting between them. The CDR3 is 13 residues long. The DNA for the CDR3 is TGTGCCAGCAGGCTAACAGGTTCGAAGGGCTACACCTTC. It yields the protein CASRLTGSKGYTF.

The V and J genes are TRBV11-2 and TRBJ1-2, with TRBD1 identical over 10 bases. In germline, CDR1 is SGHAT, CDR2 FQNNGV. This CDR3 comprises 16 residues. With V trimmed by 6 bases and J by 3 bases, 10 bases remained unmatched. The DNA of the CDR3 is TGTGCCAGCAGGACTACCGGGACAGGGGTTGACTATGGCTACACCTTC. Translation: CASRTTGTGVDYGYTF.

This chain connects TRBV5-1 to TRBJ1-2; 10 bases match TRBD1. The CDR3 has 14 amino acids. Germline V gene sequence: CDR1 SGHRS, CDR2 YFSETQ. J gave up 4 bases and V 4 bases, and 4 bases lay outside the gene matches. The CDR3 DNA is TGCGCCAGCAGCCCGGGACAGGGGCGCTATGGCTACACCTTC. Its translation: CASSPGQGRYGYTF.

The CDR3 here is CASSLVGATNEKLFF. CDR3 DNA sequence: TGTGCCAGCAGCTTGGTCGGGGCAACTAATGAAAAACTGTTTTTT. This chain links TRBV5-6 with TRBJ1-4; D call uncertain. Looked up from germline, CDR1 is SGHDT and CDR2 is YYEEEE. Trimming removed 0 bases at V and 0 bases at J, with 6 bases between. The length of the CDR3 is 15 residues.

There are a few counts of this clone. CDR3 nucleotide sequence: TGCGCCAGCAGCTTCGACAGGTCCTACAATGAGCAGTTCTTC. It yields the protein CASSFDRSYNEQFF. This chain links TRBV5-1 with TRBJ2-1, with D possibly TRBD1 on 6 matching bases. The CDR3 is made up of 14 amino acids. Germline-derived CDR1 and CDR2 are SGHRS and YFSETQ. Deletions cut 2 bases from V and 1 base from J, with 7 bases between. The variable domain in full, completed from reference TRBV5-1 and TRBJ2-1, reads KAGVTQTPRYLIKTRGQQVTLSCSPISGHRSVSWYQQTPGQGLQFLFEYFSETQRNKGNFPGRFSGRQFSNSRSEMNVSTLELGDSALYLCASSFDRSYNEQFFGPGTRLTVL.